This is a list of T cell receptor beta chains from one sample in a study of beta chain features in type 1 diabetes. Sequenced by immunoSEQ multiplex PCR; TCRdb stores in-frame clones only, minus some. This table has over 200,000 clones, roughly a tenth appearing once. Material for sequencing was naive CD4+ T cells from blood. These receptors all stem from a man aged 25 to 40 with type 1 diabetes. Each CDR3 is given with its conserved first and last residue. A D gene is named only where the DNA matches it firmly. Clone size is stated in some rows and not others, as once, few, many or a class when expanded.

j_call: TRBJ2-7; v_call: TRBV29-1; clone_size: few; d_call: .; cdr3_nt: TGCAGCGTTGAAGATCGAGGGCTCGAGCAGTACTTC; cdr3_aa: CSVEDRGLEQYF
j_call: TRBJ2-7; v_call: TRBV4-2; clone_size: few; d_call: TRBD2; cdr3_nt: TGTGCCAGCAGCCCGTTAGCGGGGGGTTCCTTAGAGCAGTACTTC; cdr3_aa: CASSPLAGGSLEQYF
j_call: TRBJ2-1; v_call: TRBV4-2; clone_size: .; d_call: TRBD1; cdr3_nt: TGTGCCAGCAGCCGGGACAGAGACAATGAGCAGTTCTTC; cdr3_aa: CASSRDRDNEQFF
j_call: TRBJ2-7; v_call: TRBV9; clone_size: few; d_call: .; cdr3_nt: TGTGCCAGCAGCGTGCAGGGTGGATCGGACGAGCAGTACTTC; cdr3_aa: CASSVQGGSDEQYF
j_call: TRBJ1-1; v_call: TRBV28; clone_size: .; d_call: .; cdr3_nt: TGTGCCAGCAGTTCCCCGGGAAACTTCGGAGCTTTCTTT; cdr3_aa: CASSSPGNFGAFF
j_call: TRBJ2-7; v_call: TRBV6-5; clone_size: .; d_call: TRBD1; cdr3_nt: TGTGCCAGCAGTTATAGGACAGGGGGCTCCTACGAGCAGTACTTC; cdr3_aa: CASSYRTGGSYEQYF
j_call: TRBJ2-7; v_call: TRBV28; clone_size: few; d_call: .; cdr3_nt: TGTGCCAGCAGCCAGGTGCCTCCTACTTGGGAGCAGTACTTC; cdr3_aa: CASSQVPPTWEQYF
j_call: TRBJ2-5; v_call: TRBV7-2; clone_size: .; d_call: .; cdr3_nt: TGTGCCAGCAGCCGAGCAGGAGGGGAGTGGGAGACCCAGTACTTC; cdr3_aa: CASSRAGGEWETQYF
j_call: TRBJ2-3; v_call: TRBV6-5; clone_size: few; d_call: .; cdr3_nt: TGTGCCAGCAGTTCAACAGATACGCAGTATTTT; cdr3_aa: CASSSTDTQYF
j_call: TRBJ2-1; v_call: TRBV5-4; clone_size: few; d_call: TRBD2; cdr3_nt: TGTGCCAGCAGCCAACCCTGGGGGACTAGCGGGGTGCATGAGCAGTTCTTC; cdr3_aa: CASSQPWGTSGVHEQFF
j_call: TRBJ2-1; v_call: TRBV7-3; clone_size: few; d_call: TRBD2; cdr3_nt: TGTGCCAGCAGCCCTTCAGCGGGGGGCTACAATGAGCAGTTCTTC; cdr3_aa: CASSPSAGGYNEQFF